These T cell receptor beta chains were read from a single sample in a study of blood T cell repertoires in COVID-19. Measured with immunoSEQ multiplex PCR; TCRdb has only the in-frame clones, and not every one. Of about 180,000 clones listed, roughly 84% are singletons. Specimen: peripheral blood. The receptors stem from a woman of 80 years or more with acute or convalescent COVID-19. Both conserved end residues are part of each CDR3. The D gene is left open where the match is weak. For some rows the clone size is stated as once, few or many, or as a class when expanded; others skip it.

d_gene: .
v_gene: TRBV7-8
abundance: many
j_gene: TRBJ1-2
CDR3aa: CASSSTLGHPGGYTF
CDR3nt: TGTGCCAGCAGCTCCACCCTGGGACACCCCGGGGGCTACACCTTC

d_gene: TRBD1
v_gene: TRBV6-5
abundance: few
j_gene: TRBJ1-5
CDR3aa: CASRRQGASNQPQHF
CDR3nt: TGTGCCAGCAGACGACAGGGGGCAAGCAATCAGCCCCAGCATTTT

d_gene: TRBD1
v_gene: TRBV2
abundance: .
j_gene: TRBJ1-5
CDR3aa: CASGGQGANQPQHF
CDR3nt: TGTGCCAGCGGGGGACAGGGGGCAAATCAGCCCCAGCATTTT

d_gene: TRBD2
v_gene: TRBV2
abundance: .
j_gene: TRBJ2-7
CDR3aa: CASSGTSGRRHF
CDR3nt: TGTGCCAGCAGTGGGACTAGCGGGCGGCGGCACTTC

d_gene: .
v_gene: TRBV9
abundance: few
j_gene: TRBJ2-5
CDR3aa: CASSVGTEETQYF
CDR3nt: TGTGCCAGCAGCGTAGGGACAGAAGAGACCCAGTACTTC

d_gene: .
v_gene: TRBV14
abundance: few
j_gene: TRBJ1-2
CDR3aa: CASSQDRIGGEGYTF
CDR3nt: TGTGCCAGCAGCCAAGATCGGATCGGGGGGGAAGGCTACACCTTC

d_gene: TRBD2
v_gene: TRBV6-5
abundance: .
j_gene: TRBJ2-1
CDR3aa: CASRDSGINEQFF
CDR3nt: TGTGCCAGCAGGGATAGCGGGATCAATGAGCAGTTCTTC

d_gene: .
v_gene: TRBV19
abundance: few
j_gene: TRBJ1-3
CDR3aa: CASSLTEISGNTIYF
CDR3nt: TGTGCCAGTAGTTTGACGGAGATCTCTGGAAACACCATATATTTT

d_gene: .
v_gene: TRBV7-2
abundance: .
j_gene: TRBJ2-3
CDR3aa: CASSPSRGSGPTQYF
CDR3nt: TGTGCCAGCAGCCCCTCCCGGGGGAGCGGGCCTACGCAGTATTTT

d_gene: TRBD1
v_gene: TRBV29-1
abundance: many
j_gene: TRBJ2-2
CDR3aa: CSVELGTGRTGELFF
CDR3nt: TGCAGCGTTGAATTGGGGACAGGCCGGACCGGGGAGCTGTTTTTT

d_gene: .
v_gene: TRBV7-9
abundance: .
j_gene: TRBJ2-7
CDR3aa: CASEPGGLHGYEQYF
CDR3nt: TGTGCCAGCGAACCGGGGGGCTTGCACGGTTACGAGCAGTACTTC

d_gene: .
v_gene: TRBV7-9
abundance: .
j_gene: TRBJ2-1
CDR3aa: CASSLAREYNEQFF
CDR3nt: TGTGCCAGCAGCTTAGCGCGGGAATACAATGAGCAGTTCTTC

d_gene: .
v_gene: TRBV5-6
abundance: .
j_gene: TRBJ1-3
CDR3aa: CASSPYSGNTIYF
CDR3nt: TGTGCCAGCAGCCCCTACTCTGGAAACACCATATATTTT

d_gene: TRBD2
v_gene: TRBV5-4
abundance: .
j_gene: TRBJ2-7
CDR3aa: CASSLGGGYEQYF
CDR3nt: TGTGCCAGCAGCTTGGGCGGGGGCTACGAGCAGTACTTC

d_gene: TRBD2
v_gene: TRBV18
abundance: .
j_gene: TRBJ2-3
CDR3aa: CASSLGLASLRTDTQYF
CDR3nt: TGTGCCAGCTCCCTTGGACTAGCCTCTCTGCGTACAGATACGCAGTATTTT

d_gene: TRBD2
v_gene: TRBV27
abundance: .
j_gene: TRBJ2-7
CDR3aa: CASSPEPTSGRAYEQYF
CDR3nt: TGTGCCAGCAGTCCAGAGCCGACTAGCGGGAGGGCCTACGAGCAGTACTTC

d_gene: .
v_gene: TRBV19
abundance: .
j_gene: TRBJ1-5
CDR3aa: CASRSGSVAQPQHF
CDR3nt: TGTGCCAGTAGGTCCGGGAGTGTAGCACAGCCCCAGCATTTT

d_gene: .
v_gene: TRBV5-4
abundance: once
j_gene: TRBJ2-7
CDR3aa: CASSSPGGSYEQYF
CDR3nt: TGTGCCAGCAGCTCTCCCGGGGGATCCTACGAGCAGTACTTC

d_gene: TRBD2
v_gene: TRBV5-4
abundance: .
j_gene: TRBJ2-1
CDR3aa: CASSPTSGGPSSYNEQFF
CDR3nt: TGTGCCAGCAGCCCGACTAGCGGGGGGCCGAGCTCCTACAATGAGCAGTTCTTC

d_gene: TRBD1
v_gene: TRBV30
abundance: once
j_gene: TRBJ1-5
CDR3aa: CAWSKGAVNQPQHF
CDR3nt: TGTGCCTGGAGTAAGGGGGCGGTCAATCAGCCCCAGCATTTT

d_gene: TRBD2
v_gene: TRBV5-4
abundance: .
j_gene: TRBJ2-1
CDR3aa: CASGLAGGPWNEQFF
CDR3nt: TGTGCCAGCGGACTAGCGGGAGGGCCTTGGAATGAGCAGTTCTTC

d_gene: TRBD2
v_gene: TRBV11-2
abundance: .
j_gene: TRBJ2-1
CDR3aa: CASSPSGNFGNEQFF
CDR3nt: TGTGCCAGCAGCCCTAGCGGGAATTTCGGAAATGAGCAGTTCTTC

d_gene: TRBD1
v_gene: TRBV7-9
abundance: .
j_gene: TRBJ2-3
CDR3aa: CASSLIDRGTDTQYF
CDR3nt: TGTGCCAGCAGCTTAATAGACAGGGGCACAGATACGCAGTATTTT

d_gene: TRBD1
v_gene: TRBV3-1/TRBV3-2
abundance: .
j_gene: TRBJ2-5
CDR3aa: CASSVGGQPYQETQYF
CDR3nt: TGTGCCAGCAGCGTAGGGGGACAGCCGTACCAAGAGACCCAGTACTTC

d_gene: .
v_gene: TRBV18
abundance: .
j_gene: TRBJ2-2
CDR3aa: CASSAGLPNTGELFF
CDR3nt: TGTGCCAGCTCAGCGGGACTTCCGAACACCGGGGAGCTGTTTTTT

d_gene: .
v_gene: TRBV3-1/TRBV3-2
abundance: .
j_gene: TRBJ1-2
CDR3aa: CASSQVTGYGYTF
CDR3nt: TGTGCCAGCAGCCAAGTGACGGGCTATGGCTACACCTTC

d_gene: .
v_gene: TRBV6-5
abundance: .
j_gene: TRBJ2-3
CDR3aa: CASQGSTDTQYF
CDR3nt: TGTGCCAGTCAGGGGTCCACAGATACGCAGTATTTT

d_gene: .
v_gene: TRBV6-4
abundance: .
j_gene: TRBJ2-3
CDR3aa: CASSDKGADTQYF
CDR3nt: TGTGCCAGCAGTGACAAAGGGGCGGATACGCAGTATTTT

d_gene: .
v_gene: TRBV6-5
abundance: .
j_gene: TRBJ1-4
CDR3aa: CASSYGSAANEKLFF
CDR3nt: TGTGCCAGCAGTTATGGCAGTGCTGCTAATGAAAAACTGTTTTTT

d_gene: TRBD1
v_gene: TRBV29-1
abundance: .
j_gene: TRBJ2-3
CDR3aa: CSGTQGYTDTQYF
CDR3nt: TGCAGCGGGACACAGGGGTACACAGATACGCAGTATTTT

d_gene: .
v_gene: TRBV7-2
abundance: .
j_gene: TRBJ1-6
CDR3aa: CASSILTESSYNSPLHF
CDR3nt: TGTGCCAGCAGCATCCTGACAGAGAGCTCCTATAATTCACCCCTCCACTTT

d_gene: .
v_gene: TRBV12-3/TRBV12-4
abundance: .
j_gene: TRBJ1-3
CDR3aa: CASSLGPLIYF
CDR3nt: TGTGCCAGCAGTTTAGGTCCACTAATATATTTT

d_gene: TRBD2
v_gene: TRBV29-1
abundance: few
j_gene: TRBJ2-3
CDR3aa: CSVGPGLAVSTDTQYF
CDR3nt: TGCAGCGTAGGACCCGGACTAGCGGTTAGCACAGATACGCAGTATTTT

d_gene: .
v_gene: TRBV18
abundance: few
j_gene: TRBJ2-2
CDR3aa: CASSLDRTNTGELFF
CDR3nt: TGTGCCAGCTCCCTCGACAGGACGAACACCGGGGAGCTGTTTTTT

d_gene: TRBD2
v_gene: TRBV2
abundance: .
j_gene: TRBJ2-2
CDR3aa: CAGGVGRNTGELFF
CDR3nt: TGTGCCGGGGGGGTTGGGCGGAACACCGGGGAGCTGTTTTTT

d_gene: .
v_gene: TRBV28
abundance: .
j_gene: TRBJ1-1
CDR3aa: CASSLRNTEAFF
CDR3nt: TGTGCCAGCAGTTTACGGAACACTGAAGCTTTCTTT

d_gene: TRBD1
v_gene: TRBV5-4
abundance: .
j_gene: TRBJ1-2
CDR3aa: CASSFIEQGKGYTF
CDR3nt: TGTGCCAGCAGCTTTATAGAACAGGGGAAGGGCTACACCTTC

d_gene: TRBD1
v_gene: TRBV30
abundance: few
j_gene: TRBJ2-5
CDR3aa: CAWSRGQGKETQYF
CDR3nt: TGTGCCTGGAGCAGGGGGCAGGGGAAGGAGACCCAGTACTTC

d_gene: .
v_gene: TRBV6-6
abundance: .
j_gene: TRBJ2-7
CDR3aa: CASRDLGSSYEQYF
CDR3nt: TGTGCCAGCAGGGACTTAGGGAGCTCCTACGAGCAGTACTTC

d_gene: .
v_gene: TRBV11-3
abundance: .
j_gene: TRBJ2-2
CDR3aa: CASSLGQGTGELFF
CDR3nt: TGTGCCAGCAGCTTAGGGCAGGGGACCGGGGAGCTGTTTTTT

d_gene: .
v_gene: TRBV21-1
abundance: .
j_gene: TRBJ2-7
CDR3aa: CASSVRTGGEYEQYF
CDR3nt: TGTGCCAGCAGCGTCAGGACAGGGGGCGAATACGAGCAGTACTTC

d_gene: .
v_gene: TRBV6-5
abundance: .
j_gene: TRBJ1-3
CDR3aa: CASSYSTRSSGNTIYF
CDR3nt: TGTGCCAGCAGTTACTCTACGCGGTCCTCTGGAAACACCATATATTTT

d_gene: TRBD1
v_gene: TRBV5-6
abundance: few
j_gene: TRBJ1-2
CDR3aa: CASSRPDRGLSGYTF
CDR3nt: TGTGCCAGCAGCCGACCCGACAGGGGGCTGTCGGGCTACACCTTC

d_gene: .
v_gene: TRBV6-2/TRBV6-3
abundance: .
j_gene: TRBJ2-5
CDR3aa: CASSYLDGSQEETQYF
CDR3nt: TGTGCCAGCAGTTACTTGGACGGGAGCCAAGAAGAGACCCAGTACTTC

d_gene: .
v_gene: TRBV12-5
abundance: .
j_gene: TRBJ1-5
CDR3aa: CASALLNQPQHF
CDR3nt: TGTGCTAGTGCTCTACTCAATCAGCCCCAGCATTTT

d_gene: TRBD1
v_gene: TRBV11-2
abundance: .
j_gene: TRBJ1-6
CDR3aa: CASSLGDRGSASPLHF
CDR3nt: TGTGCCAGCAGCTTAGGTGACAGGGGGTCGGCTTCACCCCTCCACTTT

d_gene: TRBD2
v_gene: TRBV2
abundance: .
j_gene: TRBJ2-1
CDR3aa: CASSPLAGRGGEQFF
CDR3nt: TGTGCCAGCAGTCCACTAGCGGGGCGAGGGGGTGAGCAGTTCTTC

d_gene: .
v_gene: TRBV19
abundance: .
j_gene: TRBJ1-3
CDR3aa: CATYRGNTIYF
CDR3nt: TGTGCCACCTACAGGGGAAACACCATATATTTT

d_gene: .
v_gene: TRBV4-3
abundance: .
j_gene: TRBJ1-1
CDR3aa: CASSRSPGSVGTEAFF
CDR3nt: TGCGCCAGCAGCCGTTCCCCAGGCAGTGTAGGCACTGAAGCTTTCTTT

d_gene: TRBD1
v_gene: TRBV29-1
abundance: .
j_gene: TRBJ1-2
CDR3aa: CSVVITGALDGYTF
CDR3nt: TGCAGCGTTGTCATCACAGGGGCCCTAGATGGCTACACCTTC

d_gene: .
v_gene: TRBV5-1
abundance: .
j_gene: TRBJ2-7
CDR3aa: CASSPRQAAYEQYF
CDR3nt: TGCGCCAGCAGCCCAAGACAGGCGGCCTACGAGCAGTACTTC

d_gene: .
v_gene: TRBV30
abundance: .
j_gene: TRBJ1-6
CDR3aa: CAWSVLDRDNSPLHF
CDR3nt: TGTGCCTGGAGTGTATTAGACAGAGATAATTCACCCCTCCACTTT

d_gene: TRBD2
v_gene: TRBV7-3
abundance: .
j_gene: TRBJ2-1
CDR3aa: CASSPFSGRARGEQFF
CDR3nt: TGTGCCAGCAGCCCATTTAGCGGGAGGGCCAGGGGAGAGCAGTTCTTC

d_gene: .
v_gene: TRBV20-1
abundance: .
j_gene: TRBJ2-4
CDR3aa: CSASTNIQYF
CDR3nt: TGCAGTGCTTCTACTAACATTCAGTACTTC

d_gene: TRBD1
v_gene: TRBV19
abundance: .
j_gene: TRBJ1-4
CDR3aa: CASSTGTGSNEKLFF
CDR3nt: TGTGCCAGTAGTACCGGGACAGGAAGTAATGAAAAACTGTTTTTT